This entry describes one TCR beta chain. Produced via immunoSEQ multiplex PCR; TCRdb's table is partial and in-frame only. The table shows about 5,300 clones, with roughly 90% occurring only once. The CDR3 contains 15 residues. Germline V gene sequence: CDR1 SGHRS, CDR2 YFSETQ. The V and J ends lost 3 bases and 4 bases respectively, with 16 bases between them. The data were obtained in a study of tumor T cells in aggressive B-cell lymphoma. The rearrangement uses TRBV5-1 and TRBJ1-2, with D unresolved. This receptor was identified in an adult with diffuse large B cell lymphoma. The sample taken for sequencing was tumor tissue. CDR3 in amino acids: CASSWDNSGLYGYTF. The CDR3 DNA reads as TGCGCCAGCAGCTGGGATAATAGCGGACTCTATGGCTACACCTTC. Full variable domain (missing parts from reference TRBV5-1 and TRBJ1-2): KAGVTQTPRYLIKTRGQQVTLSCSPISGHRSVSWYQQTPGQGLQFLFEYFSETQRNKGNFPGRFSGRQFSNSRSEMNVSTLELGDSALYLCASSWDNSGLYGYTFGSGTRLTVV.